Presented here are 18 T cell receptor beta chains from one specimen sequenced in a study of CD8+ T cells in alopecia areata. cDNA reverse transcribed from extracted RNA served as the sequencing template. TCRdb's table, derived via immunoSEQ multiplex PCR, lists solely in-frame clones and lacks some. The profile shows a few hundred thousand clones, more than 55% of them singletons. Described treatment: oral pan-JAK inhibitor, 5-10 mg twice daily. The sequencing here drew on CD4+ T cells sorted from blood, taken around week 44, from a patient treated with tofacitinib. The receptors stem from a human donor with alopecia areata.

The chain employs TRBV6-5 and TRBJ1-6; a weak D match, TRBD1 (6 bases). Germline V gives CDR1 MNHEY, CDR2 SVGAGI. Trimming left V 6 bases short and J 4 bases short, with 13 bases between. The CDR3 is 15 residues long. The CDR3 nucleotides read TGTGCCAGCAGGGGGGCGGGAAGTTATAATTCACCCCTCCACTTT. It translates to CASRGAGSYNSPLHF.

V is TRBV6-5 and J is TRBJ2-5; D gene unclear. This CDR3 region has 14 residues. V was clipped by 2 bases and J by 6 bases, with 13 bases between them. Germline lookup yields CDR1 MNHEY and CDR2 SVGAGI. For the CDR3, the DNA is TGTGCCAGCAGTTACGGTAGGGTCGGAAAGACCCAGTACTTC. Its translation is CASSYGRVGKTQYF.

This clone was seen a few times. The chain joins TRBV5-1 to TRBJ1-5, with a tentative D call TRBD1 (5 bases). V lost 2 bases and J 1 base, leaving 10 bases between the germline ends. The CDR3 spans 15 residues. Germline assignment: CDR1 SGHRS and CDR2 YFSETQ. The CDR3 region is CASSLGESSNQPQHF. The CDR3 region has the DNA TGCGCCAGCAGCTTAGGGGAATCGAGCAATCAGCCCCAGCATTTT.

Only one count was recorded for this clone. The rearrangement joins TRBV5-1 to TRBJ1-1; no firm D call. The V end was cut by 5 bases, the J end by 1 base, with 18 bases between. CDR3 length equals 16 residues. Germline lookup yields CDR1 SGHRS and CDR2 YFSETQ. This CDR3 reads CASSTGPPISNTEAFF. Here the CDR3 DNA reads TGCGCCAGCAGTACCGGGCCCCCCATTTCGAACACTGAAGCTTTCTTT.

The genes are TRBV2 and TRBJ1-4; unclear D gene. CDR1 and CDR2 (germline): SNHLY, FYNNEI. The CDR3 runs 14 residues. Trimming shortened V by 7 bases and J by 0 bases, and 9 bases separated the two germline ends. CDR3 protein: CASTVGATNEKLFF. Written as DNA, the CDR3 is TGTGCCAGCACCGTAGGAGCAACTAATGAAAAACTGTTTTTT.

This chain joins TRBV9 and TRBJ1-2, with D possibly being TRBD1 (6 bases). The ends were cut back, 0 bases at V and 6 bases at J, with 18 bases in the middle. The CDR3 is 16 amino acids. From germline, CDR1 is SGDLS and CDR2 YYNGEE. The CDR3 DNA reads TGTGCCAGCAGCGTAGCTGGGGGGGCCGGCGCCCATGGCTACACCTTC. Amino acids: CASSVAGGAGAHGYTF.

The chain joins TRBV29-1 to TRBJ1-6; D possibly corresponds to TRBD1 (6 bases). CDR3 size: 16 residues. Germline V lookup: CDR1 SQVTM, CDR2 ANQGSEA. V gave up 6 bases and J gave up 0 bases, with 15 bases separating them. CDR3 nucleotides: TGCAGCGTCCCGGACAGCAGCAGCTCCTATAATTCACCCCTCCACTTT. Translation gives CSVPDSSSSYNSPLHF.

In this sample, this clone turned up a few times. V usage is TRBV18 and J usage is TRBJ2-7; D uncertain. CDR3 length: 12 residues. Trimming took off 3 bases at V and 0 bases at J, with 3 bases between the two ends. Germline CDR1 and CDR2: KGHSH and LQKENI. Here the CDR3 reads CASSPNSYEQYF. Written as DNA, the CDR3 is TGTGCCAGCTCACCGAACTCCTACGAGCAGTACTTC.

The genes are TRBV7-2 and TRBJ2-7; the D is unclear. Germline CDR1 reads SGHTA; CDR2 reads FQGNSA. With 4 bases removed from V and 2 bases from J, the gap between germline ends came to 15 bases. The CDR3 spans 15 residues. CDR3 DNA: TGTGCCAGCAGCTACACTCCGGGTCCCACCTACGAGCAGTACTTC. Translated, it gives CASSYTPGPTYEQYF.

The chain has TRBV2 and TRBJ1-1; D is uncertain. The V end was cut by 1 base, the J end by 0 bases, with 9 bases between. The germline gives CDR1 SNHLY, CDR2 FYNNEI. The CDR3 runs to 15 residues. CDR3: CASSEDGSMNTEAFF. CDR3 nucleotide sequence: TGTGCCAGCAGTGAAGACGGGAGCATGAACACTGAAGCTTTCTTT.

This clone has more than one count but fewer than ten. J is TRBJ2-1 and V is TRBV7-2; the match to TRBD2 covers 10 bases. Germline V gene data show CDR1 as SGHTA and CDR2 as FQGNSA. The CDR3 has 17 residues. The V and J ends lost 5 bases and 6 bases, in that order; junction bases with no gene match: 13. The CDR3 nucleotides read TGTGCCAGCAGCCTCAAAGCGGGGGGGCATCCGGTCAATGAGCAGTTCTTC. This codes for CASSLKAGGHPVNEQFF. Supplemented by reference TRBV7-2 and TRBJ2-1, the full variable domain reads GAGVSQSPSNKVTEKGKDVELRCDPISGHTALYWYRQSLGQGLEFLIYFQGNSAPDKSGLPSDRFSAERTGGSVSTLTIQRTQQEDSAVYLCASSLKAGGHPVNEQFFGPGTRLTVL.

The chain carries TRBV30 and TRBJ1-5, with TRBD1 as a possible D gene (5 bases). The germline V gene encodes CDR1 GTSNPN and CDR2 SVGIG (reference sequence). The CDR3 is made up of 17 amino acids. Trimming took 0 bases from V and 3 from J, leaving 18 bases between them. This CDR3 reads CAWSVKALGTFNQPQHF. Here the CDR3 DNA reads TGTGCCTGGAGTGTTAAGGCGTTAGGGACTTTCAATCAGCCCCAGCATTTT.

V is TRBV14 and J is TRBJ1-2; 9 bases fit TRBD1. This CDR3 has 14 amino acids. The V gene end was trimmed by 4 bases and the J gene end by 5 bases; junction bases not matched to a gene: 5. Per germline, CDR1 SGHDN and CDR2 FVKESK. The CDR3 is CASSLPGQGYGYTF. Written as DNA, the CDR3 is TGTGCCAGCAGCCTGCCGGGACAGGGTTATGGCTACACCTTC.

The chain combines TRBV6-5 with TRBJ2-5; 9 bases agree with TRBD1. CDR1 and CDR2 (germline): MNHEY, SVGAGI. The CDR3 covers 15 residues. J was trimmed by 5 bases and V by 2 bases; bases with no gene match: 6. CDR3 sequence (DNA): TGTGCCAGCAGTTACGGGACAGGGTCGGCGGAGACCCAGTACTTC. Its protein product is CASSYGTGSAETQYF.

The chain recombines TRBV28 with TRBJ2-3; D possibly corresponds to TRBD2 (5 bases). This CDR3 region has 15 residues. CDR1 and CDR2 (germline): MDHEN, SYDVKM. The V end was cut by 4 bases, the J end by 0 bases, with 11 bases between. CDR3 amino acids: CASSSPRDSTDTQYF. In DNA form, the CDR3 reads TGTGCCAGCAGTTCCCCACGGGATAGCACAGATACGCAGTATTTT.

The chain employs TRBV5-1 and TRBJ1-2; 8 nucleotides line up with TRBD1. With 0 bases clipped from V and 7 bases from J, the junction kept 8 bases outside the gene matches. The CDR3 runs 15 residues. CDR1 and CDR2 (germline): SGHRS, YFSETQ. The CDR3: CASSLAGQGAAGYTF. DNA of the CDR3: TGCGCCAGCAGCTTGGCAGGACAGGGAGCGGCTGGCTACACCTTC.

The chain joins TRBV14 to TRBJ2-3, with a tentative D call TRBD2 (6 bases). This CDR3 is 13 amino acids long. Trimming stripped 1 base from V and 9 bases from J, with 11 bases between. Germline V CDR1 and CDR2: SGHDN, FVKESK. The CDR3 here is CASSQVRRDTQYF. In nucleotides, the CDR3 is TGTGCCAGCAGCCAAGTCAGGAGGGACACGCAGTATTTT.

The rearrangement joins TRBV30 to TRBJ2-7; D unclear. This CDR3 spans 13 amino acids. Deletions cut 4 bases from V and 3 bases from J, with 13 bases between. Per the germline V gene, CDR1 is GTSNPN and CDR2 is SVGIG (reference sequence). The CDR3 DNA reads TGTGCCTGGACCCCGTACAGCAGCTACGAGCAGTACTTC. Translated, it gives CAWTPYSSYEQYF.